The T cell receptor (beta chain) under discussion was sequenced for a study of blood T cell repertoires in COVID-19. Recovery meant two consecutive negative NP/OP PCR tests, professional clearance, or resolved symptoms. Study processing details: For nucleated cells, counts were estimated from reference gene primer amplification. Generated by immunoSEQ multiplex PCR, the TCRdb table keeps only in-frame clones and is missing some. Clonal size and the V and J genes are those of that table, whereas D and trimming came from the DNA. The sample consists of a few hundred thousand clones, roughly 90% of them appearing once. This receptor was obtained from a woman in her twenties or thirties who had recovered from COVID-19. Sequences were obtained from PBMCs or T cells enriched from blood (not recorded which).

In DNA form, the CDR3 reads TGTGCCAGCAGTCGGACAAGTAAATTCGGGGAGCTGTTTTTT. Protein product: CASSRTSKFGELFF. The rearrangement joins TRBV2 to TRBJ2-2, with D possibly being TRBD1 (5 bases). V lost 5 bases to trimming and J lost 7 bases, with 14 bases between them. The CDR3 loop spans 14 amino acids. The germline CDR1 and CDR2 sequences are SNHLY and FYNNEI.